Here is one T cell receptor (beta chain) with its context. These data originate in a study of blood T cell repertoires in COVID-19. Background on the study: Acute and convalescent COVID-19 specimens originated in the United States, Italy and Spain. PBMCs, B-cell-depleted T cells, or T cells provided the cDNA or gDNA that made up the material.

CDR1 and CDR2 (germline): MGHRA, YSYEKL. The CDR3 totals 15 residues. V was trimmed by 0 bases and J by 4 bases, leaving 13 bases between them. In the authors' methods: Reference gene primer amplification yielded estimated nucleated cell counts. The table came from immunoSEQ multiplex PCR; TCRdb's copy has only in-frame clones and leaves some out. The DNA gave D and trimming, while V, J and clone size come from that table. This table has about 90,000 clones, 90% appearing once. The sample taken for sequencing was peripheral blood. This receptor was obtained from a man between 50 and 59 years old with acute or convalescent COVID-19. The V gene is TRBV4-1, the J gene TRBJ2-7, with D perhaps TRBD2 (6 bases). Here the CDR3 DNA reads TGCGCCAGCAGCCAAGAACGGGCTAGCGTATACGAGCAGTACTTC. Protein: CASSQERASVYEQYF.